These T cell receptor beta chains were read from a single sample in a study of long-term antiretroviral therapy in people with HIV. The method was immunoSEQ multiplex PCR; TCRdb's version includes in-frame clones alone and lacks a portion of them. The sample contains 20,000 to 25,000 clones, more than 70% of which appear only once. Specimen: unsorted PBMCs, collected 0.6 years after starting antiretroviral therapy. The receptors were sampled from a man in his 60s with HIV. Both conserved end residues are part of each CDR3. D genes are given only for firm matches. Rows give clone size only sometimes, using once, few, many, or a class for an expanded clone.

clone size: .; D gene: .; V gene: TRBV28; J gene: TRBJ1-5; CDR3 protein: CASSFGRSNQPQHF; CDR3 DNA: TGTGCCAGCAGTTTCGGCAGGAGCAATCAGCCCCAGCATTTT
clone size: once; D gene: .; V gene: TRBV27; J gene: TRBJ2-7; CDR3 protein: CASARDLHDYEQYF; CDR3 DNA: TGTGCCAGCGCTCGGGACCTTCACGACTACGAGCAGTACTTC
clone size: once; D gene: .; V gene: TRBV5-6; J gene: TRBJ1-4; CDR3 protein: CASSLLEAVNEKLFF; CDR3 DNA: TGTGCCAGCAGCTTGTTGGAGGCGGTTAATGAAAAACTGTTTTTT
clone size: .; D gene: .; V gene: TRBV29-1; J gene: TRBJ1-6; CDR3 protein: CSVAERGSYNSPLHF; CDR3 DNA: TGCAGCGTGGCTGAAAGGGGGAGCTATAATTCACCCCTCCACTTT
clone size: .; D gene: .; V gene: TRBV18; J gene: TRBJ2-7; CDR3 protein: CASSPTSRDYEQYF; CDR3 DNA: TGTGCCAGCTCACCAACCAGCAGGGACTACGAGCAGTACTTC
clone size: .; D gene: .; V gene: TRBV30; J gene: TRBJ1-6; CDR3 protein: CAWSVRGPGSPLHF; CDR3 DNA: TGTGCCTGGAGTGTACGCGGGCCTGGTTCACCCCTCCACTTT
clone size: .; D gene: .; V gene: TRBV28; J gene: TRBJ2-7; CDR3 protein: CASSLRGAQGYEQYF; CDR3 DNA: TGTGCCAGCAGTTTGCGAGGGGCCCAGGGCTACGAGCAGTACTTC
clone size: .; D gene: TRBD1; V gene: TRBV30; J gene: TRBJ1-5; CDR3 protein: CAWSFAGGIIDQPQHF; CDR3 DNA: TGTGCCTGGAGTTTTGCAGGGGGTATCATAGATCAGCCCCAGCATTTT
clone size: .; D gene: TRBD1; V gene: TRBV18; J gene: TRBJ1-2; CDR3 protein: CASSPRQGSGALNYGYTF; CDR3 DNA: TGTGCCAGCTCACCTCGACAGGGGAGTGGGGCCCTAAACTATGGCTACACCTTC
clone size: .; D gene: .; V gene: TRBV5-5; J gene: TRBJ2-3; CDR3 protein: CASSSDSGVFGDTQYF; CDR3 DNA: TGTGCCAGCAGCTCTGACTCTGGGGTTTTTGGAGATACGCAGTATTTT
clone size: .; D gene: .; V gene: TRBV7-3; J gene: TRBJ2-5; CDR3 protein: CASSPGAWDETQYF; CDR3 DNA: TGTGCCAGCAGCCCCGGGGCCTGGGACGAGACCCAGTACTTC
clone size: once; D gene: TRBD1; V gene: TRBV6-1; J gene: TRBJ2-5; CDR3 protein: CASRRQGTQETQYF; CDR3 DNA: TGTGCCAGCAGGAGACAGGGGACCCAAGAGACCCAGTACTTC
clone size: .; D gene: .; V gene: TRBV11-2; J gene: TRBJ1-1; CDR3 protein: CASSLGTGIEAFF; CDR3 DNA: TGTGCCAGCAGCTTGGGAACAGGGATTGAAGCTTTCTTT
clone size: once; D gene: .; V gene: TRBV11-1; J gene: TRBJ2-7; CDR3 protein: CASSLTSGANQIGYEQYF; CDR3 DNA: TGTGCCAGCAGCTTAACGTCAGGGGCCAACCAAATCGGGTACGAGCAGTACTTC
clone size: once; D gene: TRBD2; V gene: TRBV5-1; J gene: TRBJ2-1; CDR3 protein: CASTLEGGSTYNEQFF; CDR3 DNA: TGCGCCAGCACCTTAGAGGGCGGGAGTACCTACAATGAGCAGTTCTTC
clone size: few; D gene: .; V gene: TRBV5-4; J gene: TRBJ1-2; CDR3 protein: CASSFGRNYGYTF; CDR3 DNA: TGTGCCAGCAGCTTCGGCAGAAACTATGGCTACACCTTC
clone size: .; D gene: TRBD1; V gene: TRBV18; J gene: TRBJ2-1; CDR3 protein: CASSPTFGTDYNEQFF; CDR3 DNA: TGTGCCAGCTCACCAACGTTTGGGACAGACTACAATGAGCAGTTCTTC
clone size: .; D gene: .; V gene: TRBV28; J gene: TRBJ1-2; CDR3 protein: CASSSGTHYRGGNYGYTF; CDR3 DNA: TGTGCCAGCAGTTCCGGGACACACTATAGGGGGGGTAACTATGGCTACACCTTC
clone size: .; D gene: .; V gene: TRBV5-5; J gene: TRBJ2-3; CDR3 protein: CASSLVSGVANTQYF; CDR3 DNA: TGTGCCAGCAGCTTGGTATCAGGGGTCGCGAATACGCAGTATTTT
clone size: .; D gene: .; V gene: TRBV7-2; J gene: TRBJ1-2; CDR3 protein: CASSLAGNYGYTF; CDR3 DNA: TGTGCCAGCAGCTTAGCAGGGAACTATGGCTACACCTTC
clone size: .; D gene: TRBD1; V gene: TRBV5-4; J gene: TRBJ2-3; CDR3 protein: CASHGQGNTDTQYF; CDR3 DNA: TGTGCCAGCCACGGACAGGGAAATACAGATACGCAGTATTTT
clone size: .; D gene: .; V gene: TRBV15; J gene: TRBJ2-7; CDR3 protein: CATSRDLGSEYEQYF; CDR3 DNA: TGTGCCACCAGCAGAGATCTCGGTAGCGAATACGAGCAGTACTTC
clone size: .; D gene: .; V gene: TRBV29-1; J gene: TRBJ1-1; CDR3 protein: CSVDRGRLTEAFF; CDR3 DNA: TGCAGCGTTGATAGAGGGCGGCTCACTGAAGCTTTCTTT
clone size: .; D gene: .; V gene: TRBV9; J gene: TRBJ1-3; CDR3 protein: CASSVGGVAGNTIYF; CDR3 DNA: TGTGCCAGCAGCGTAGGGGGGGTAGCTGGAAACACCATATATTTT
clone size: .; D gene: TRBD2; V gene: TRBV13; J gene: TRBJ2-3; CDR3 protein: CASTSEGGRTDTQYF; CDR3 DNA: TGTGCCAGCACCTCCGAGGGCGGGAGGACAGATACGCAGTATTTT
clone size: .; D gene: .; V gene: TRBV18; J gene: TRBJ1-4; CDR3 protein: CASSSLQATNEKLFF; CDR3 DNA: TGTGCCAGCTCATCTTTACAAGCAACTAATGAAAAACTGTTTTTT
clone size: .; D gene: .; V gene: TRBV7-9; J gene: TRBJ2-3; CDR3 protein: CASPKLSTDTQYF; CDR3 DNA: TGTGCCAGCCCTAAACTTAGCACAGATACGCAGTATTTT
clone size: .; D gene: .; V gene: TRBV6-5; J gene: TRBJ2-7; CDR3 protein: CASSHRASYEQYF; CDR3 DNA: TGTGCCAGCAGTCACAGGGCTTCCTACGAGCAGTACTTC
clone size: .; D gene: TRBD2; V gene: TRBV5-1; J gene: TRBJ2-7; CDR3 protein: CASSSRTSGSGEQYF; CDR3 DNA: TGCGCCAGCAGCTCCCGGACTAGCGGGAGTGGAGAGCAGTACTTC
clone size: once; D gene: .; V gene: TRBV2; J gene: TRBJ2-3; CDR3 protein: CASSALRSTDTQYF; CDR3 DNA: TGTGCCAGCAGCGCCCTACGTTCTACAGATACGCAGTATTTT
clone size: .; D gene: .; V gene: TRBV7-2; J gene: TRBJ2-3; CDR3 protein: CASSAGTPDTQYF; CDR3 DNA: TGTGCCAGCAGCGCCGGGACCCCAGATACGCAGTATTTT
clone size: .; D gene: .; V gene: TRBV18; J gene: TRBJ2-7; CDR3 protein: CASSPAISREQYF; CDR3 DNA: TGTGCCAGCTCACCGGCCATCTCAAGGGAGCAGTACTTC
clone size: .; D gene: .; V gene: TRBV5-1; J gene: TRBJ1-2; CDR3 protein: CASSLNGRSNYGYTF; CDR3 DNA: TGCGCCAGCAGCTTGAACGGCAGGTCTAACTATGGCTACACCTTC
clone size: .; D gene: .; V gene: TRBV9; J gene: TRBJ1-2; CDR3 protein: CASSVYSYGYTF; CDR3 DNA: TGTGCCAGCAGCGTCTACAGCTATGGCTACACCTTC
clone size: .; D gene: TRBD2; V gene: TRBV5-1; J gene: TRBJ2-3; CDR3 protein: CASSGGTSDYTQYF; CDR3 DNA: TGCGCCAGCAGTGGGGGGACTAGTGATTATACGCAGTATTTT
clone size: .; D gene: .; V gene: TRBV19; J gene: TRBJ2-2; CDR3 protein: CASSIPNGELFF; CDR3 DNA: TGTGCCAGTAGTATTCCCAACGGGGAGCTGTTTTTT
clone size: .; D gene: .; V gene: TRBV27; J gene: TRBJ1-2; CDR3 protein: CASSSFREMYGYTF; CDR3 DNA: TGTGCCAGCAGTTCCTTCCGGGAGATGTATGGCTACACCTTC
clone size: .; D gene: .; V gene: TRBV21-1; J gene: TRBJ2-1; CDR3 protein: CASSKGVPGNEQFF; CDR3 DNA: TGTGCCAGCAGCAAGGGGGTTCCGGGGAATGAGCAGTTCTTC
clone size: once; D gene: .; V gene: TRBV5-8; J gene: TRBJ1-5; CDR3 protein: CASRNRLKDQPQHF; CDR3 DNA: TGTGCCAGCAGAAATCGTTTGAAGGACCAGCCCCAGCATTTT
clone size: .; D gene: TRBD2; V gene: TRBV7-2; J gene: TRBJ2-1; CDR3 protein: CASSLSGREYNEQFF; CDR3 DNA: TGTGCCAGCAGCTTATCCGGGCGGGAGTACAATGAGCAGTTCTTC
clone size: .; D gene: .; V gene: TRBV11-3; J gene: TRBJ2-7; CDR3 protein: CASSQGRGSSYEQYF; CDR3 DNA: TGTGCCAGCAGCCAAGGCCGGGGGAGCTCCTACGAGCAGTACTTC
clone size: .; D gene: .; V gene: TRBV9; J gene: TRBJ2-5; CDR3 protein: CASSARDGLTQETQYF; CDR3 DNA: TGTGCCAGCAGCGCACGGGACGGCCTAACCCAAGAGACCCAGTACTTC
clone size: .; D gene: .; V gene: TRBV19; J gene: TRBJ2-6; CDR3 protein: CASRRLGAGANVLTF; CDR3 DNA: TGTGCCAGTCGACGGTTGGGAGCTGGGGCCAACGTCCTGACTTTC
clone size: .; D gene: .; V gene: TRBV4-1; J gene: TRBJ1-2; CDR3 protein: CASSRGEGAANYGYTF; CDR3 DNA: TGCGCCAGCAGCCGCGGTGAGGGCGCAGCTAACTATGGCTACACCTTC
clone size: .; D gene: .; V gene: TRBV6-5; J gene: TRBJ2-2; CDR3 protein: CASSSTGFSGELFF; CDR3 DNA: TGTGCCAGCAGTTCCACAGGATTTTCCGGGGAGCTGTTTTTT
clone size: once; D gene: .; V gene: TRBV25-1; J gene: TRBJ2-1; CDR3 protein: CASSDPRRGDNEQFF; CDR3 DNA: TGTGCCAGCAGTGACCCCCGGAGGGGCGACAATGAGCAGTTCTTC
clone size: once; D gene: TRBD1; V gene: TRBV5-4; J gene: TRBJ2-1; CDR3 protein: CASSSIQMTGVNEQFF; CDR3 DNA: TGTGCCAGCAGCTCAATCCAAATGACAGGGGTCAATGAGCAGTTCTTC
clone size: .; D gene: .; V gene: TRBV27; J gene: TRBJ2-2; CDR3 protein: CASTQLPRRNTGELFF; CDR3 DNA: TGTGCCAGCACTCAGCTGCCTCGAAGGAACACCGGGGAGCTGTTTTTT
clone size: .; D gene: .; V gene: TRBV4-1; J gene: TRBJ1-4; CDR3 protein: CASSQVRGGKLFF; CDR3 DNA: TGCGCCAGCAGCCAAGTCCGGGGGGGAAAACTGTTTTTT
clone size: .; D gene: .; V gene: TRBV15; J gene: TRBJ2-1; CDR3 protein: CATSRQNEQFF; CDR3 DNA: TGTGCCACCAGCAGGCAAAATGAGCAGTTCTTC
clone size: .; D gene: .; V gene: TRBV30; J gene: TRBJ1-1; CDR3 protein: CAWSVRGEAFF; CDR3 DNA: TGTGCCTGGAGTGTACGGGGCGAAGCTTTCTTT
clone size: .; D gene: .; V gene: TRBV21-1; J gene: TRBJ1-3; CDR3 protein: CASSKSPTGSGNTIYF; CDR3 DNA: TGTGCCAGCAGCAAGTCCCCGACAGGCTCTGGAAACACCATATATTTT
clone size: few; D gene: .; V gene: TRBV27; J gene: TRBJ1-1; CDR3 protein: CASSFLPGSTEAFF; CDR3 DNA: TGTGCCAGCAGTTTTCTTCCGGGGAGCACTGAAGCTTTCTTT
clone size: .; D gene: .; V gene: TRBV5-4; J gene: TRBJ2-2; CDR3 protein: CASSSGGPNTGELFF; CDR3 DNA: TGCGCCAGCAGCTCTGGGGGGCCAAACACCGGGGAGCTGTTTTTT
clone size: .; D gene: .; V gene: TRBV27; J gene: TRBJ1-5; CDR3 protein: CASSSGQPQHF; CDR3 DNA: TGTGCCAGCAGTTCAGGTCAGCCCCAGCATTTT
clone size: .; D gene: .; V gene: TRBV7-2; J gene: TRBJ2-1; CDR3 protein: CASSSRGVYNEQFF; CDR3 DNA: TGTGCCAGCAGCTCGCGCGGGGTTTACAATGAGCAGTTCTTC
clone size: .; D gene: TRBD1; V gene: TRBV27; J gene: TRBJ2-1; CDR3 protein: CASSRYRGQITYNEQFF; CDR3 DNA: TGTGCCAGCAGCCGATACAGGGGGCAGATTACCTACAATGAGCAGTTCTTC
clone size: .; D gene: .; V gene: TRBV29-1; J gene: TRBJ2-5; CDR3 protein: CSVERRQGGLETQYF; CDR3 DNA: TGCAGCGTTGAAAGAAGGCAGGGAGGCCTAGAGACCCAGTACTTC
clone size: once; D gene: .; V gene: TRBV9; J gene: TRBJ2-1; CDR3 protein: CASSVQGLGSNEQFF; CDR3 DNA: TGTGCCAGCAGCGTACAGGGTTTAGGGTCGAATGAGCAGTTCTTC